This T cell receptor (beta chain) was retrieved from a study of regulatory T cells in long-lasting Graves disease (dated by TCRdb to 2020 to 2023). For the wider study: Patients with newly diagnosed Graves' disease had been on antithyroid drugs for under 3 months. Persistent Graves' disease patients were compared with newly diagnosed Graves' disease patients by peripheral blood TCR sequencing and RNA sequencing. The study was conducted in China and was registered as a clinical trial. TCR sequencing covered roughly 13 persistent and 20 newly diagnosed Graves' disease patients, 33 samples in total. The paper's findings and limits, for the study overall: The study examined only peripheral blood because the primary lesion, thyroid tissue, could not be accessed. The small sample size was acknowledged by the authors as a limitation that may reduce accuracy. Preferential use of TRBV28, TRBJ1-2 and TRBJ2-5 was observed in persistent disease, whereas TRBV20-1 and TRBJ2-1 were favored in newly diagnosed disease. Persistent patients shared more public clonotypes among themselves (2,741) than newly diagnosed patients did (about 970). Sequencing and analysis were limited to the TCR beta chain. Persistent Graves' disease patients showed lower TCR Shannon entropy and fewer highly expanded clones than newly diagnosed patients, suggesting clonal expansion.

The protocol used for the library was multiplex PCR. The instrument was an Illumina HiSeq 4000. TCR beta libraries were built with iRepertoire HTBI primers and Arm-PCR amplification of CDR3 regions. PCR products were gel purified before sequencing. From the authors' description of their analysis: Gene usage analysis of CDR3 amino acid clonotypes used the approximately 62 TRBV and fewer than 15 TRBJ segments found across samples. Filtered high-quality paired reads were merged into contigs using COPE and FqMerger. BLAST was used to align contigs to IMGT TRBV, TRBD and TRBJ reference genes, and CDR3 was defined according to IMGT. Any clonotype with a frequency above 0.1% was counted as a highly expanded clone. Repertoire diversity was measured by Shannon entropy, and V-J evenness by the Gini coefficient. Clonotypes shared by more than one individual were considered public. TCRdb took the public reads, trimmed them with fastp at Q25, ran MiXCR for clone calling and kept in-frame beta chains. Merged by CDR3 protein, the rows form single entries marked with the most common genes and DNA. These V and J calls are TCRdb output, not the study's own analysis. Across this sample there are about 220,000 distinct CDR3 sequences, with about 17% seen only once. Approximately 24% of the sample is held by the ten biggest clonotypes.

The intended sense of this specimen's time point label: newly diagnosed GD, antithyroid drugs for less than 3 months. For both TCR sequencing and RNA sequencing, RNA was extracted from PBMCs using TRIzol. Graves' disease was diagnosed according to American Thyroid Association guidelines. Recruitment of patients was carried out at an endocrinology department in Xi'an, China. From each patient, 7.5 to 9.5 milliliters of peripheral blood was collected into an EDTA anticoagulant tube. PBMCs were isolated by Ficoll Paque Plus density gradient separation without further T cell sorting. An Agilent 2100 Bioanalyzer and agarose gel were used to check RNA quality, and a NanoDrop 2000 was used to measure RNA concentration. CDR1 and CDR2 are drawn from the germline V gene: KGHSH, LQKENI. V loses 3 bases of germline sequence and J loses 3 bases, and the interval between the two ends is 9 bases. The CDR3 measures 13 amino acids from cysteine to phenylalanine. The entry retains the CDR3 DNA only, 39 bases that are in frame from base 1.

This clonotype appeared many times. The target of this receptor is not known. It has no much larger one-base neighbor in the sample; base qualities were not kept. This sequence uses TRBV18 and TRBJ2-7; TRBD2 is a weak D gene call, 6 bases matching. The receptor comes from a female donor with Graves disease. The sequenced sample was peripheral blood mononuclear cells (PBMCs), obtained at new diagnosis, from a patient treated with antithyroid drugs. The CDR3 protein sequence reads: CASSPGDFYEQYF. The base sequence is TGTGCCAGCTCACCGGGGGACTTCTACGAGCAGTACTTC.